This entry lists 29 T cell receptor beta chains sequenced from one sample in a study of blood T cells in healthy people across ages. A second PCR of 7 to 11 cycles used a sample-barcoded 5' primer and a J-beta primer mix. TCRdb processed the 5' RACE reads anew with MiXCR; each CDR3 protein has one entry. There are 600,000 to 1,000,000 distinct CDR3 sequences in the sample; about 25% occur only once, and approximately 3.7% lies in the top ten. Another study also made use of these data, one on T cells of mothers and their children.

The sample consisted of blood. All receptors come from a boy aged 5 to 17 in good health.

This chain links TRBV27 with TRBJ2-7, with 8 bases fitting TRBD2. This CDR3 spans 16 amino acids. Germline loops: CDR1 MNHEY, CDR2 SMNVEV (reference sequence). V lost 3 bases and J lost 5; bases outside the gene matches: 12. DNA of the CDR3: TGTGCCAGCAGTTTGTTGGAGTCTAGCGGGCCCCACGAGCAGTACTTC. It translates to CASSLLESSGPHEQYF.

The rearrangement links TRBV4-1 to TRBJ2-7; the D is unclear. The CDR3 is 14 residues long. CDR1 and CDR2 (germline): MGHRA, YSYEKL. Trimming removed 0 bases from V and 6 bases from J, with 12 bases in between. CDR3 region: CASSQDYPGAEQYF. The CDR3 DNA follows: TGCGCCAGCAGCCAAGATTATCCAGGAGCCGAGCAGTACTTC.

The chain employs TRBV12-3 or TRBV12-4 and TRBJ2-1; no firm D call. The J call may be in error: the DNA end matches TRBJ2-5 better. This CDR3 has 16 residues. The CDR3 protein is CASSLIVLTKQETQYF. The CDR3 DNA sequence: TGTGCCAGCAGTTTAATCGTGTTGACAAAACAAGAGACCCAGTACTTC.

This clonotype occurred a few times. The gene calls are TRBV5-1 and TRBJ2-1; 9 bases align to TRBD2. The DNA end lines up better with TRBJ2-7; the J call may be wrong. CDR3 length: 15 amino acids. Germline CDR1 SGHRS, CDR2 YFSETQ. Here the CDR3 DNA reads TGCGCCAGCAGCTTGTCTAGCGGGGTGTCCTACGAGCAGTACTTC. This codes for CASSLSSGVSYEQYF.

This clonotype showed up just a few times. At one end, the junction sequence differs from germline, possibly due to a read error. The chain employs TRBV5-1 and TRBJ2-7; D is possibly TRBD1 (5 bases). This CDR3 is built from 15 residues. CDR1 and CDR2 (germline): SGHRS, YFSETQ. The DNA for the CDR3 is TGCGCCAGCAGCTTGGTGGACACCTACTCCTACGAGCAGCACTTC. It translates to CASSLVDTYSYEQHF.

This clonotype was seen more than once but under ten times. The V call is TRBV27, the J call TRBJ2-1, with D uncertain. Germline assignment: CDR1 MNHEY and CDR2 SMNVEV (reference sequence). There are 15 residues in the CDR3. Trimming shortened V by 6 bases and J by 0 bases, and 12 bases separated the two germline ends. The chain's CDR3 is CASRRPANSYNEQFF. The CDR3 region has the DNA TGTGCCAGCAGGCGACCGGCAAACTCCTACAATGAGCAGTTCTTC.

This clonotype has just a few counts. The junction differs from germline at one of its ends, possibly a read error. The chain links TRBV27 to TRBJ2-5; a possible D gene is TRBD2 (5 bases). CDR1 is MNHEY and CDR2 is SMNVEV in the germline V gene (reference sequence). The CDR3 runs 15 residues. The CDR3 protein is CASSPSFTIGETQHF. In DNA form, the CDR3 reads TGTGCCAGCAGTCCCTCGTTTACGATCGGGGAGACCCAGCACTTC.

The V call is TRBV7-9, the J call TRBJ2-1; D perhaps matches TRBD2 (6 bases). V shed 2 bases and J shed 4 bases, with 12 bases lying between them. CDR3 length: 15 amino acids. Germline V lookup: CDR1 SEHNR, CDR2 FQNEAQ (reference sequence). DNA of the CDR3: TGTGCCAGCAGCTTACGAACGGGAGAGTACAATGAGCAGTTCTTC. The encoded protein is CASSLRTGEYNEQFF.

This clonotype was seen a handful of times. The V gene is TRBV5-1, the J gene TRBJ2-7; D possibly corresponds to TRBD2 (6 bases). Trimming pared 4 bases from V and 3 bases from J, leaving 17 bases between. CDR3 size: 15 residues. Germline CDR1 reads SGHRS; CDR2 reads YFSETQ. The CDR3 DNA reads TGCGCCAGCAGCCCCGGGAGCGTGGGGTTCTACGAGCAGTACTTC. Translation gives CASSPGSVGFYEQYF.

This clonotype showed up just a few times. The V and J genes are TRBV20-1 and TRBJ2-7; 12 positions match TRBD2. With V trimmed by 6 bases and J by 3 bases, 9 bases remained unmatched. The CDR3 loop spans 15 amino acids. Germline values: CDR1 DFQATT, CDR2 SNEGSKA (reference sequence). This CDR3 reads CSASSTSGGGYEQYF. The CDR3 DNA reads TGCAGTGCCTCCTCGACTAGCGGGGGTGGCTACGAGCAGTACTTC.

The table lists this clonotype with a few counts. The chain has TRBV29-1 and TRBJ2-5; TRBD2 might be the D (5 bases). There are 12 residues in the CDR3. Per the germline V gene, CDR1 is SQVTM and CDR2 is ANQGSEA. V lost 5 bases to trimming and J lost 5 bases, with 12 bases between them. The CDR3 region is CSVTKGEETQYF. Here the CDR3 DNA reads TGCAGCGTTACCAAGGGAGAGGAGACCCAGTACTTC.

The chain has TRBV11-2 and TRBJ1-2; D may be TRBD1 (6 bases). The CDR3 loop spans 13 amino acids. V was clipped by 5 bases and J by 2 bases, with 9 bases between them. Germline CDR1 is SGHAT and CDR2 is FQNNGV. CDR3 in amino acids: CASSNRENYGYTF. For the CDR3, the DNA is TGTGCCAGCAGCAACAGGGAGAACTATGGCTACACCTTC.

This clonotype was counted between two and nine times. This rearrangement joins TRBV27 to TRBJ2-1, with D possibly being TRBD1 (6 bases). CDR1 is MNHEY and CDR2 is SMNVEV in the germline V gene (reference sequence). This CDR3 is 15 amino acids long. Trimming took 4 bases from V and 4 from J, leaving 14 bases between them. For the CDR3, the DNA is TGTGCCAGCAGTTCCTGGACAGAGTCTTACAATGAGCAGTTCTTC. It translates to CASSSWTESYNEQFF.

In its sample, this clonotype was seen a few times. The chain couples TRBV6-2 or TRBV6-3 to TRBJ2-5; TRBD2 is a possible D gene (5 bases). This CDR3 is 14 amino acids long. Trimming removed 6 bases from V and 5 bases from J, with 16 bases in between. CDR1 is MNHEY and CDR2 is SVGEGT in the germline V gene. The CDR3 DNA is TGTGCCAGCAGCCGGGCTAGCTTCTCCGAGACCCAGTACTTC. Translation: CASSRASFSETQYF.

This rearrangement joins TRBV27 to TRBJ1-1; D perhaps matches TRBD1 (6 bases). Germline lookup yields CDR1 MNHEY and CDR2 SMNVEV (reference sequence). This CDR3 has 16 amino acids. Trimming left V 5 bases short and J 0 bases short, with 16 bases between. The CDR3 here is CASSPGGVSLNTEAFF. As DNA, the CDR3 is TGTGCCAGCAGTCCTGGGGGCGTGTCCTTGAACACTGAAGCTTTCTTT.

The chain couples TRBV7-2 to TRBJ2-5, with TRBD1 matching 10 bases. Germline V gene sequence: CDR1 SGHTA, CDR2 FQGNSA. V lost 5 bases to trimming and J lost 5 bases; unmatched junction nucleotides: 8. The CDR3 length is 15 residues. In DNA, the CDR3 is TGTGCCAGCAGCGTCCGACAGGGGGCTAGGGAGACCCAGTACTTC. Protein product: CASSVRQGARETQYF. Drawing the rest from reference TRBV7-2 and TRBJ2-5, the complete variable domain is GAGVSQSPSNKVTEKGKDVELRCDPISGHTALYWYRQSLGQGLEFLIYFQGNSAPDKSGLPSDRFSAERTGGSVSTLTIQRTQQEDSAVYLCASSVRQGARETQYFGPGTRLLVL.

The genes are TRBV12-1 and TRBJ1-4; the table calls TRBD1, which could not be checked here. TRBV12-1 is marked as a pseudogene. The CDR3 consists of 14 residues. The CDR3 nucleotides read TGTGCCAGCAGCTTCCGGACAGTGGACGAAAAACTGTTTTTT. Its protein is CASSFRTVDEKLFF.

This clonotype was detected a few times. V gene TRBV4-3 combines with J gene TRBJ1-2; D is ambiguous. CDR1 is LGHNA, CDR2 YSLEER, per germline. This CDR3 is 15 amino acids long. Trimming removed 0 bases from V and 3 bases from J, with 11 bases in between. This CDR3 is CASSQDFRTDYGYTF. CDR3 bases: TGCGCCAGCAGCCAAGATTTTCGGACGGACTATGGCTACACCTTC.

This clonotype was counted between two and nine times. This chain joins TRBV7-3 and TRBJ1-1; tentatively, D is TRBD1 (5 bases). The germline CDR1 and CDR2 sequences are SGHTA and FQGTGA. V gave up 11 bases and J gave up 0 bases, with 16 bases separating them. This CDR3 spans 14 amino acids. In DNA, the CDR3 is TGTGCCGGAGAAAGAGGACATATGAACACTGAAGCTTTCTTT. Residues: CAGERGHMNTEAFF.

Note on this clonotype: Just one base apart from a much larger clone, this may be a read error. V gene TRBV7-8 combines with J gene TRBJ2-5, with D tentatively TRBD2 (6 bases). Per germline, CDR1 SGHVS and CDR2 FQNEAQ. The CDR3 sequence is 15 residues long. CDR3 amino acids: CDSSLLEGRGETQYF. The CDR3 region has the DNA TGTGACAGCAGCTTACTGGAGGGCCGCGGGGAGACCCAGTACTTC.

The gene calls are TRBV7-8 and TRBJ2-5; 7 bases map to TRBD2. The V gene end was trimmed by 5 bases and the J gene end by 9 bases; junction bases not matched to a gene: 6. Germline V gives CDR1 SGHVS, CDR2 FQNEAQ. The length of the CDR3 is 12 residues. The CDR3 DNA reads TGTGCCAGCAGCCTGGAGGGAGGGGCCCAGTACTTC. Its translation is CASSLEGGAQYF.

This clonotype was seen a handful of times. The gene calls are TRBV7-3 and TRBJ2-5, with 7 bases lining up with TRBD2. The J call may be in error: the DNA end matches TRBJ2-7 better. In germline, CDR1 is SGHTA, CDR2 FQGTGA. The CDR3 length is 15 residues. Written as DNA, the CDR3 is TGTGCCAGCAGCTTAGTAGGGAGGGGATTCTACGAGCAGTACTTC. As protein: CASSLVGRGFYEQYF.

There are a few counts of this clonotype. The chain recombines TRBV6-5 with TRBJ1-1, with 7 bases aligning to TRBD1. From germline, CDR1 is MNHEY and CDR2 SVGAGI. The CDR3 runs 15 residues. Trimming took 6 bases from V and 0 from J; bases not matched to a gene: 7. This CDR3 is CASRPGQAVNTEAFF. CDR3 DNA sequence: TGTGCCAGCAGGCCCGGACAGGCCGTGAACACTGAAGCTTTCTTT.

This clonotype was detected only a few times. V gene TRBV6-2 or TRBV6-3 combines with J gene TRBJ2-4; tentatively, D is TRBD1 (5 bases). The germline V and J ends were trimmed by 2 bases and 4 bases, with 9 bases remaining between them. The CDR3 has 14 residues. The germline CDR1 and CDR2 sequences are MNHEY and SVGEGT. The CDR3 DNA reads TGTGCCAGCAGTTACCTGGGGCGGAAAAACATTCAGTACTTC. As protein: CASSYLGRKNIQYF.

This clonotype showed up just a few times. The V and J genes are TRBV20-1 and TRBJ2-5; no clear D. The J call is in doubt because the DNA end fits TRBJ2-7 better. The CDR3 sequence is 14 residues long. Germline loops: CDR1 DFQATT, CDR2 SNEGSKA (reference sequence). The CDR3 sequence is CSAPPGPEPYEQYF. Here the CDR3 DNA reads TGCAGTGCTCCTCCGGGCCCGGAACCTTACGAGCAGTACTTC.

The chain uses TRBV5-1 and TRBJ1-2; possible D gene TRBD1, 5 bases. V was shortened by 3 bases and J by 7 bases, with 13 bases between the two germline ends. Germline lookup yields CDR1 SGHRS and CDR2 YFSETQ. This CDR3 is 13 amino acids long. The CDR3 sequence is CASSSRENGGYTF. The DNA for the CDR3 is TGCGCCAGCAGCTCCAGGGAAAATGGTGGCTACACCTTC. Full variable domain (outside the CDR3, taken from reference TRBV5-1 and TRBJ1-2): KAGVTQTPRYLIKTRGQQVTLSCSPISGHRSVSWYQQTPGQGLQFLFEYFSETQRNKGNFPGRFSGRQFSNSRSEMNVSTLELGDSALYLCASSSRENGGYTFGSGTRLTVV.

The chain recombines TRBV7-8 with TRBJ2-1, with 8 positions matching TRBD1. With V trimmed by 2 bases and J by 3 bases, 6 bases remained unmatched. CDR1 is SGHVS, CDR2 FQNEAQ, per germline. The CDR3 extends over 16 amino acids. CDR3 nucleotides: TGTGCCAGCAGCTTAATGGGACAGGCTGTCTACAATGAGCAGTTCTTC. It yields the protein CASSLMGQAVYNEQFF.

This clonotype was found a few times. The chain employs TRBV18 and TRBJ2-6; no definite D call. Germline assignment: CDR1 KGHSH and CDR2 LQKENI. The V end lost 3 bases, the J end lost 1 base, and 10 bases lay between the germline ends. The CDR3 totals 16 residues. The CDR3 DNA follows: TGTGCCAGCTCACCGCTCGTGAGTTCTGGGGCCAACGTCCTGACTTTC. Translating it yields CASSPLVSSGANVLTF.

The genes are TRBV7-2 and TRBJ2-5; weak D call: TRBD1 (7 bases). This CDR3 is built from 12 residues. The V end lost 5 bases, the J end lost 7 bases, and 11 bases lay between the germline ends. Germline V lookup: CDR1 SGHTA, CDR2 FQGNSA. Here the CDR3 reads CASSTQGGTQYF. Written as DNA, the CDR3 is TGTGCCAGCAGCACGCAGGGGGGGACCCAGTACTTC.